This TCR beta chain was found in a study of T-cell memory formation after mild COVID-19. Findings and caveats of the study: Contracting clones, day 15 to 85, had balanced CD4/CD8, and later expanders favored CD4+.

On this clonotype: The antigen is undetermined.

Each CDR3 protein gets one entry after TCRdb re-called the 5' RACE reads with MiXCR. This sample has about 350,000 distinct CDR3 sequences; approximately 13% occur once, and the top ten carry 22%. This CDR3 has 15 amino acids. V was pared by 5 bases and J by 4 bases, with 15 bases between. The germline V gene encodes CDR1 PRHDT and CDR2 FYEKMQ (reference sequence). This rearrangement joins TRBV13 to TRBJ2-4; D may be TRBD1 (8 bases). The source material was PBMCs or a T cell subset sorted from them (not recorded which). The receptor was derived from a man younger than 35 who had mild COVID-19 (a few samples of this study predate the infection). Cell type and time point are not known. The CDR3 spells CASSQRGQEKNIQYF. In DNA form, the CDR3 reads TGTGCCAGCAGCCAGCGGGGACAGGAAAAAAACATTCAGTACTTC.